Listed below are T cell receptor beta chains from one sample, sequenced in a study of regulatory T cells in long-lasting Graves disease. TCRdb processed the multiplex PCR reads anew with MiXCR; each CDR3 protein has one entry. Found here are approximately 300,000 distinct CDR3 sequences, 15% to 20% of them singletons; the top ten hold more than 30%. This material consisted of peripheral blood mononuclear cells (PBMCs), taken at new diagnosis, from a patient treated with antithyroid drugs. All receptors come from a female donor with Graves disease. The CDR3 runs from the conserved cysteine through the conserved F or W. The D gene is left open where the match is weak. The listing skips clone size in some rows; elsewhere it reads once, few, many or a size class.

J: TRBJ1-1; V: TRBV2; D: TRBD1; size: few; CDR3: CASSVGQSTEAFF; DNA: TGTGCCAGCAGTGTGGGACAGAGCACTGAAGCTTTCTTT
J: TRBJ2-5; V: TRBV30; D: TRBD1; size: .; CDR3: CAWGRTGQETQYF; DNA: TGTGCCTGGGGAAGGACAGGACAAGAGACCCAGTACTTC
J: TRBJ2-1; V: TRBV11-3; D: TRBD2; size: few; CDR3: CASSSGLAGGTYNEQFF; DNA: TGTGCCAGCAGTTCGGGACTAGCGGGAGGAACCTACAATGAGCAGTTCTTC
J: TRBJ2-3; V: TRBV4-2; D: .; size: .; CDR3: CASSTGRASGTDTQYF; DNA: TGTGCCAGCAGCACGGGGCGAGCGTCGGGCACAGATACGCAGTATTTT
J: TRBJ2-7; V: TRBV30; D: .; size: many; CDR3: CAWSVLRRLPGPYEQYF; DNA: TGTGCCTGGAGTGTCCTTAGGCGTCTTCCGGGACCCTACGAGCAGTACTTC
J: TRBJ2-1; V: TRBV7-3; D: TRBD2; size: .; CDR3: CASSFGLANEQFF; DNA: TGTGCCAGCAGCTTCGGACTAGCCAATGAGCAGTTCTTC
J: TRBJ2-5; V: TRBV18; D: .; size: many; CDR3: CASSPPNGGQETQYF; DNA: TGTGCCAGCTCACCACCAAATGGCGGACAAGAGACCCAGTACTTC
J: TRBJ2-1; V: TRBV24-1; D: TRBD2; size: .; CDR3: CATSDGAGGGQFF; DNA: TGTGCCACCAGTGATGGGGCGGGCGGGGGTCAGTTCTTC
J: TRBJ2-7; V: TRBV18; D: .; size: many; CDR3: CASSLKTVSSYEQYF; DNA: TGTGCCAGCTCACTAAAAACAGTCAGCTCCTACGAGCAGTACTTC
J: TRBJ2-2; V: TRBV9; D: .; size: .; CDR3: CASSVAAGLIGELFF; DNA: TGTGCCAGCAGCGTAGCTGCGGGGTTGATCGGGGAGCTGTTTTTT
J: TRBJ2-1; V: TRBV20-1; D: .; size: .; CDR3: CSALWTRMGNEQFF; DNA: TGCAGTGCTCTGTGGACTCGCATGGGGAATGAGCAGTTCTTC
J: TRBJ2-7; V: TRBV20-1; D: .; size: .; CDR3: CSASHDKRDSGEQYF; DNA: TGCAGTGCTAGCCACGATAAGCGGGACAGCGGAGAGCAGTACTTC
J: TRBJ2-4; V: TRBV2; D: TRBD1; size: many; CDR3: CASSGDRGRPGVKNIQYF; DNA: TGTGCCAGCAGTGGGGACAGGGGGCGCCCGGGGGTCAAAAACATTCAGTACTTC
J: TRBJ2-7; V: TRBV28; D: .; size: many; CDR3: CASSSRGDEYF; DNA: TGTGCCAGCAGTTCAAGAGGGGACGAGTACTTC
J: TRBJ2-7; V: TRBV25-1; D: .; size: many; CDR3: CASKSQGSYEQYF; DNA: TGTGCCTCGAAGTCACAGGGCTCCTACGAGCAGTACTTC
J: TRBJ2-4; V: TRBV12-3/TRBV12-4; D: TRBD1; size: many; CDR3: CASGQTGGIGNIQYF; DNA: TGTGCCAGCGGCCAGACAGGGGGCATCGGAAACATTCAGTACTTC
J: TRBJ1-4; V: TRBV12-3/TRBV12-4; D: .; size: few; CDR3: CASSPQDILGGKLFF; DNA: TGTGCCAGCAGTCCCCAGGACATCCTGGGAGGAAAACTGTTTTTT
J: TRBJ1-2; V: TRBV19; D: TRBD1; size: many; CDR3: CASSSSGQGSYGYTF; DNA: TGTGCCAGTAGTTCCTCGGGACAGGGGAGCTATGGCTACACCTTC
J: TRBJ2-7; V: TRBV18; D: .; size: many; CDR3: CASSPPSVNEQYF; DNA: TGTGCCAGCTCACCACCTAGCGTGAACGAGCAGTACTTC
J: TRBJ2-5; V: TRBV12-3/TRBV12-4; D: TRBD2; size: .; CDR3: CASNSGREETQYF; DNA: TGTGCCAGCAATAGCGGGAGAGAAGAGACCCAGTACTTC
J: TRBJ2-7; V: TRBV4-1; D: .; size: many; CDR3: CASSQGGILYEQYF; DNA: TGCGCCAGCAGCCAAGGGGGGATCCTCTACGAGCAGTACTTC
J: TRBJ2-1; V: TRBV28; D: TRBD2; size: many; CDR3: CASLPGLAGGPHNEQFF; DNA: TGTGCCAGCTTACCGGGACTAGCGGGAGGGCCTCACAATGAGCAGTTCTTC
J: TRBJ2-3; V: TRBV28; D: .; size: many; CDR3: CASSFRVSDTQYF; DNA: TGTGCCAGCAGTTTTCGGGTGAGCGATACGCAGTATTTT
J: TRBJ2-3; V: TRBV9; D: .; size: .; CDR3: CASSAPGTSTDTQYF; DNA: TGTGCCAGCAGCGCACCCGGGACTAGCACAGATACGCAGTATTTT
J: TRBJ2-7; V: TRBV7-2; D: .; size: many; CDR3: CASSPLGQMTYEQYF; DNA: TGTGCCAGCAGCCCCCTGGGGCAGATGACCTACGAGCAGTACTTC
J: TRBJ2-3; V: TRBV5-1; D: TRBD2; size: many; CDR3: CASSFLAGDADTQYF; DNA: TGCGCCAGCAGCTTCCTAGCGGGAGACGCAGATACGCAGTATTTT
J: TRBJ2-7; V: TRBV2; D: TRBD2; size: many; CDR3: CASSEALAGVGQYF; DNA: TGTGCCAGCAGTGAGGCTCTAGCGGGAGTGGGGCAGTACTTC
J: TRBJ1-5; V: TRBV2; D: TRBD1; size: many; CDR3: CASSEDRRAGGYSNQPQHF; DNA: TGTGCCAGCAGTGAAGATAGAAGGGCAGGGGGCTATAGCAATCAGCCCCAGCATTTT